These 11 T cell receptor beta chains originate from one sample sequenced in a study of blood T cell repertoires in COVID-19. The protocol was immunoSEQ multiplex PCR, while the TCRdb copy is restricted to in-frame clones and leaves out a portion. The table lists approximately 30,000 clones, over 75% of them singletons. Material: peripheral blood. These receptors were obtained from a human donor with active COVID-19. The donor label of this sample is uncertain.

The rearrangement links TRBV5-1 to TRBJ2-7; weak D call: TRBD1 (6 bases). Per the germline V gene, CDR1 is SGHRS and CDR2 is YFSETQ. The CDR3 totals 15 residues. V lost 4 bases, J lost 4 bases, and 18 bases lay in between. The CDR3 nucleotides read TGCGCCAGCAGCCCATTTGGCAGGGGATATTACGAGCAGTACTTC. Translating gives CASSPFGRGYYEQYF.

Here the CDR3 DNA reads TGTGCCAGCAGCTTAGACGGCGCAGCGGGGGCCGGGGAGCTGTTTTTT. Translated: CASSLDGAAGAGELFF. This chain joins TRBV7-8 and TRBJ2-2; 8 bases agree with TRBD2. Germline V gives CDR1 SGHVS, CDR2 FQNEAQ. V was clipped by 1 base and J by 6 bases; unmatched bases: 7. The CDR3 runs 16 residues. Looking up the rest from reference TRBV7-8 and TRBJ2-2 gives the full variable domain: GAGVSQSPRYKVAKRGQDVALRCDPISGHVSLFWYQQALGQGPEFLTYFQNEAQLDKSGLPSDRFFAERPEGSVSTLKIQRTQQEDSAVYLCASSLDGAAGAGELFFGEGSRLTVL.

The chain is built from TRBV6-6 and TRBJ1-5; D perhaps matches TRBD1 (5 bases). With 7 bases removed from V and 1 base from J, the gap between germline ends came to 8 bases. The CDR3 extends over 13 amino acids. Germline CDR1 reads MNHNY; CDR2 reads SVGAGI (reference sequence). The CDR3 DNA follows: TGTGCCAGCACCCGACAGAGCAATCAGCCCCAGCATTTT. It encodes CASTRQSNQPQHF.

The chain uses TRBV21-1 and TRBJ1-6; whether TRBD1, the table's D call, matches the DNA was not checked. TRBV21-1 is classified as a pseudogene. This CDR3 has 15 residues. Written as DNA, the CDR3 is TGTGCCAGCAGCAATCCAGGGGAAGGGAATTCACCCCTCCACTTT. It yields the protein CASSNPGEGNSPLHF.

The chain recombines TRBV11-2 with TRBJ2-7; D perhaps matches TRBD2 (6 bases). Trimming stripped 2 bases from V and 10 bases from J, with 15 bases between. Germline CDR1 reads SGHAT; CDR2 reads FQNNGV. This CDR3 spans 13 amino acids. CDR3 protein: CASSLTGAFDQYF. The DNA for the CDR3 is TGTGCCAGCAGCTTAACGGGAGCCTTTGATCAGTACTTC.

This chain links TRBV15 with TRBJ2-5, with 8 bases aligning to TRBD2. V lost 9 bases to trimming and J lost 7 bases; unmatched junction nucleotides: 7. Germline assignment: CDR1 LNHNV and CDR2 YYDKDF (reference sequence). The CDR3 extends over 12 amino acids. CDR3 loop: CATNSGEGTQYF. In DNA, the CDR3 is TGTGCCACTAATAGCGGGGAAGGGACCCAGTACTTC.

The chain links TRBV6-5 to TRBJ2-7, with 9 bases fitting TRBD1. Per the germline V gene, CDR1 is MNHEY and CDR2 is SVGAGI. Germline trimming cut 7 bases from V and 4 bases from J; bases unmatched to any gene: 5. This CDR3 is built from 13 residues. As DNA, the CDR3 is TGTGCCAGCACCCCGGGACAGGGTTACGAGCAGTACTTC. Protein sequence: CASTPGQGYEQYF.

This sequence joins TRBV5-1 and TRBJ2-1; 7 bases align to TRBD2. CDR3 size: 17 residues. Germline V lookup: CDR1 SGHRS, CDR2 YFSETQ. The V segment lost 4 bases and the J segment 0 bases; nucleotides outside the gene matches: 10. The CDR3 coding sequence is TGCGCCAGCAGCCAAGTAGGCGGGGGTAGCTCCTACAATGAGCAGTTCTTC. This codes for CASSQVGGGSSYNEQFF.

The chain carries TRBV12-5 and TRBJ1-3; D gene uncertain. CDR3 length equals 17 residues. Trimming pared 7 bases from V and 0 bases from J, leaving 19 bases between. The germline V gene encodes CDR1 LGHNT and CDR2 FRNRAP. CDR3 nucleotides: TGTGCTAGTGCTCGGGTAGAGGGAGCGAGCTCTGGAAACACCATATATTTT. Translation: CASARVEGASSGNTIYF.

The chain couples TRBV11-2 to TRBJ2-5; TRBD1 aligns across 8 bases. Germline CDR1 reads SGHAT; CDR2 reads FQNNGV. The trim removed 5 bases at V and 4 bases at J, leaving 9 bases unmatched. The CDR3 extends over 15 amino acids. The chain's CDR3 is CASSRQGAVGETQYF. The CDR3 bases are TGTGCCAGCAGCCGCCAGGGGGCGGTAGGAGAGACCCAGTACTTC.

V and J are TRBV30 and TRBJ1-1; D may be TRBD1 (5 bases). The V gene's germline CDR1 is GTSNPN and CDR2 SVGIG (reference sequence). This CDR3 has 13 residues. Trimming stripped 0 bases from V and 4 bases from J, with 9 bases between. CDR3 bases: TGTGCCTGGAGTGTTCAGGGATCCACTGAAGCTTTCTTT. This sequence encodes CAWSVQGSTEAFF.